The sequence of this TCR beta chain was determined in a study of T cells after yellow fever vaccination. Across the whole study: Fractions with few cells were prepared using SMART-Seq v4 Ultra Low Input.

Using its own MiXCR run on the 5' RACE reads, TCRdb lists one record per CDR3 protein. The profile covers 45,000 to 65,000 distinct CDR3 sequences, with around 7% appearing a single time and 24% taken by the ten largest. The table lists this clonotype with many counts. Study-level points and caveats: In post-booster samples, most primary-vaccination clones reappeared (roughly 96% CD4, approximately 91% CD8). The appearance of a small share of clonotypes in both CD4 and CD8 compartments was observed.

Trimming stripped 0 bases from V and 5 bases from J, with 14 bases between. Germline-derived CDR1 and CDR2 are MGHRA and YSYEKL. This CDR3 region has 16 residues. The chain links TRBV4-1 to TRBJ1-5, with a tentative D call TRBD1 (5 bases). The sequence was obtained from a young man who received the YFV17D yellow fever vaccine. The specimen was CD8+ T cells not binding an NS4B(214-222) dextramer, sorted from PBMCs, collected more than 40 days after the first yellow fever vaccination. This CDR3 is CASSQDPGRLYQPQHF. The CDR3 nucleotides are TGCGCCAGCAGCCAAGATCCGGGACGGTTATATCAGCCCCAGCATTTT.